A selection of T cell receptor beta chains follows, all from one sample in a study of CD8 T cells in ankylosing spondylitis. TCRdb called the 5' RACE reads again in MiXCR, with one record for every CDR3 protein. The sample has 500,000 or so distinct CDR3 sequences, approximately 5.3% seen once. The sequenced sample was blood, either unsorted or a sorted T cell fraction (not recorded which). The origin of the receptors is a male donor with ankylosing spondylitis. CDR3s include the opening cysteine and the closing phenylalanine or tryptophan. A D gene is named only where the DNA matches it firmly. Size values are once, few and many counts, or a class for expanded clones, and some rows have none.

>TRBD2|TRBV7-9|TRBJ2-7|many
CASSFGTSGSSYEQYF
TGTGCCAGCAGCTTCGGGACTAGCGGCAGCTCCTACGAGCAGTACTTC
>-|TRBV7-2|TRBJ2-5|few
CASSSPWTGTQETQYF
TGTGCCAGCAGTTCACCGTGGACGGGGACCCAAGAGACCCAGTACTTC
>-|TRBV9|TRBJ1-2|many
CASSVEEAGDYGYTF
TGTGCCAGCAGCGTAGAGGAGGCGGGGGACTATGGCTACACCTTC
>-|TRBV10-3|TRBJ2-5|many
CAISVGQQETQYF
TGTGCCATCAGTGTGGGGCAGCAAGAGACCCAGTACTTC
>-|TRBV20-1|TRBJ1-4|few
CSARDQVWAGDEKLFF
TGCAGTGCTAGAGATCAAGTATGGGCAGGTGATGAAAAACTGTTTTTT
>TRBD1|TRBV27|TRBJ2-3|many
CASSIGQGGDTQYF
TGTGCCAGCAGTATCGGACAGGGTGGGGATACGCAGTATTTT
>-|TRBV15|TRBJ1-3|many
CATSSDPLGNTIYF
TGTGCCACCAGCAGTGACCCTCTCGGGAACACCATATATTTT
>TRBD2|TRBV5-1|TRBJ2-1|-
CASREGPLALSEQFF
TGCGCCAGCAGAGAGGGCCCACTAGCGTTAAGTGAGCAGTTCTTC
>-|TRBV7-9|TRBJ1-1|many
CASSLTGVSTEAFF
TGTGCCAGCAGCTTAACGGGAGTCAGTACTGAAGCTTTCTTT
>-|TRBV9|TRBJ2-2|many
CASSATGTDFGELFF
TGTGCCAGCAGCGCCACCGGGACCGACTTCGGGGAGCTGTTTTTT
>-|TRBV12-3/TRBV12-4|TRBJ2-1|many
CASSGVYNEQFF
TGTGCCAGCAGTGGGGTTTACAATGAGCAGTTCTTC
>-|TRBV5-8|TRBJ2-7|many
CASSLVYYEQYF
TGTGCCAGCAGCTTGGTTTACTACGAGCAGTACTTC
>TRBD1|TRBV20-1|TRBJ1-5|many
CSAKQGVGGNQPQHF
TGCAGTGCTAAACAGGGGGTTGGGGGCAATCAGCCCCAGCATTTT
>-|TRBV30|TRBJ2-7|-
CAWSGNRLYEQYF
TGTGCCTGGAGTGGAAATAGACTCTACGAGCAGTACTTC
>TRBD2|TRBV11-2|TRBJ2-7|few
CASSSKSGLHYEQYF
TGTGCCAGCAGCTCCAAATCGGGACTACACTACGAGCAGTACTTC
>-|TRBV9|TRBJ2-2|few
CASSLPAETGELFF
TGTGCCAGCAGCCTCCCAGCGGAAACCGGGGAGCTGTTTTTT
>TRBD2|TRBV30|TRBJ2-1|few
CAWTFGTSYNEQFF
TGTGCCTGGACCTTTGGGACTAGCTACAATGAGCAGTTCTTC
>TRBD2|TRBV12-3/TRBV12-4|TRBJ2-5|-
CASSPDWSGEETQYF
TGTGCCAGCAGCCCGGATTGGAGCGGGGAGGAGACCCAGTACTTC
>TRBD2|TRBV20-1|TRBJ2-4|many
CSPTGGKNIQYF
TGCAGTCCTACGGGGGGGAAAAACATTCAGTACTTC
>-|TRBV9|TRBJ2-3|many
CASSVAGDGTDTQYF
TGTGCCAGCAGCGTAGCTGGGGACGGCACAGATACGCAGTATTTT
>TRBD2|TRBV7-2|TRBJ2-5|few
CASSLPAGGYQETQYF
TGTGCCAGCAGCTTGCCTGCGGGGGGGTACCAAGAGACCCAGTACTTC
>TRBD1|TRBV6-5|TRBJ2-2|many
CASSIQGAHGELFF
TGTGCCAGCAGTATACAGGGGGCCCACGGGGAGCTGTTTTTT
>-|TRBV29-1|TRBJ2-1|many
CSVERGRSYNEQFF
TGCAGCGTTGAAAGGGGAAGATCCTACAATGAGCAGTTCTTC
>-|TRBV11-2|TRBJ2-3|many
CASSEGGPWDTQYF
TGTGCCAGCAGCGAAGGGGGGCCCTGGGATACGCAGTATTTT
>TRBD2|TRBV6-2/TRBV6-3|TRBJ2-7|many
CAVTGLAGVTAYEQYF
TGTGCCGTCACGGGACTAGCGGGAGTAACGGCCTACGAGCAGTACTTC
>-|TRBV10-3|TRBJ2-7|few
CAISSAGPYEQYF
TGTGCCATCAGTTCTGCAGGGCCCTACGAGCAGTACTTC
>TRBD2|TRBV20-1|TRBJ2-3|many
CSARDGAGVEVDTQYF
TGCAGTGCTAGAGATGGCGCGGGAGTCGAAGTAGATACGCAGTATTTT
>-|TRBV25-1|TRBJ1-6|many
CASSDPRQGYSPLHF
TGTGCCAGCAGTGACCCCCGGCAGGGTTATTCACCCCTCCACTTT
>TRBD1|TRBV12-3/TRBV12-4|TRBJ1-6|many
CASSRPGQGGDNSPLHF
TGTGCCAGCAGCCGCCCGGGACAGGGAGGTGATAATTCACCCCTCCACTTT
>-|TRBV7-2|TRBJ2-2|many
CASSLASTNTGELFF
TGTGCCAGCAGCTTAGCCTCGACGAACACCGGGGAGCTGTTTTTT
>-|TRBV2|TRBJ1-5|-
CASTEGRLNQPQHF
TGTGCCAGCACCGAGGGCAGGCTCAATCAGCCCCAGCATTTT
>TRBD1|TRBV6-1|TRBJ2-1|-
CASTLHGTGSYNEQFF
TGTGCCAGCACCTTACATGGGACAGGGAGCTACAATGAGCAGTTCTTC
>-|TRBV27|TRBJ2-3|few
CASSYAGSGTQYF
TGTGCCAGCAGTTACGCGGGATCGGGTACGCAGTATTTT